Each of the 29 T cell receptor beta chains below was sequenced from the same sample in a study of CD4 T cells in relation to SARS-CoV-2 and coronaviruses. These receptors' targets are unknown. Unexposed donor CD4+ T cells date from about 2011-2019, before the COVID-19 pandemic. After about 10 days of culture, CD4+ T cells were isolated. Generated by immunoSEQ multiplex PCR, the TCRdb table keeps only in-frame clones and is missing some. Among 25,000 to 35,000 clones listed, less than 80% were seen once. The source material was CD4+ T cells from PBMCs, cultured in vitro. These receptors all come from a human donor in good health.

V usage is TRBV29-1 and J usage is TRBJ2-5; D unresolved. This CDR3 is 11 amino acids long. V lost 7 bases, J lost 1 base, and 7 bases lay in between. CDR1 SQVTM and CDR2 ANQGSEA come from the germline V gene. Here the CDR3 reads CSGGPQETQYF. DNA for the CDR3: TGCAGCGGTGGGCCCCAAGAGACCCAGTACTTC.

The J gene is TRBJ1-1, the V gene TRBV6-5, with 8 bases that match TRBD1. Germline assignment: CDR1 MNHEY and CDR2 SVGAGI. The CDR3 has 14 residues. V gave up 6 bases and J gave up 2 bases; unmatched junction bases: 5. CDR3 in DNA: TGTGCCAGCAGCTTTGGACAGGGCAACACTGAAGCTTTCTTT. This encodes CASSFGQGNTEAFF.

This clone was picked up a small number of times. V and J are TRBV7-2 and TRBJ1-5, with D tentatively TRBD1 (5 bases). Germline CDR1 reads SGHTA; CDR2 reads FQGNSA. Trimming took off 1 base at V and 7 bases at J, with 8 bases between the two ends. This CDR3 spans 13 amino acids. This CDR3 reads CASSLGGGQPQHF. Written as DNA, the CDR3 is TGTGCCAGCAGCTTAGGGGGCGGGCAGCCCCAGCATTTT.

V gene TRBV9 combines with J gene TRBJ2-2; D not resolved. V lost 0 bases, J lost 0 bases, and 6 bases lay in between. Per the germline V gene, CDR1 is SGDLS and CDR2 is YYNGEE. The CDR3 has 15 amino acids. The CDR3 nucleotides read TGTGCCAGCAGCGTAGCGATAACGAACACCGGGGAGCTGTTTTTT. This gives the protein CASSVAITNTGELFF.

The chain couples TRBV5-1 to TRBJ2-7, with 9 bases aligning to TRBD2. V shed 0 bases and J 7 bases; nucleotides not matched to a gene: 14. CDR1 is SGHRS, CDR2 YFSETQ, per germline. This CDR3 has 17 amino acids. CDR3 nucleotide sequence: TGCGCCAGCAGCTTGGTCGGCCTAGCGGGACCCACTTGGGAGCAGTACTTC. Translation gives CASSLVGLAGPTWEQYF.

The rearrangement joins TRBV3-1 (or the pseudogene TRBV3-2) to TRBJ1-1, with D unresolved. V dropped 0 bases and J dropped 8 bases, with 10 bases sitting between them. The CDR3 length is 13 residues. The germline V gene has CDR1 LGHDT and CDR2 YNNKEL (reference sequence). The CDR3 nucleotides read TGTGCCAGCAGCCAAGATAGATACCAGGAAGCTTTCTTT. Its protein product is CASSQDRYQEAFF.

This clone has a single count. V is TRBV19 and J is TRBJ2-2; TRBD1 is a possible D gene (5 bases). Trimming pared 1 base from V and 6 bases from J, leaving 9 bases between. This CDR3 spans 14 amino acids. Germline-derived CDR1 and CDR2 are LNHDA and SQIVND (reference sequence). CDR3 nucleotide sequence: TGTGCCAGTAGTATAGCCCAGGGCTCCGGGGAGCTGTTTTTT. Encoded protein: CASSIAQGSGELFF.

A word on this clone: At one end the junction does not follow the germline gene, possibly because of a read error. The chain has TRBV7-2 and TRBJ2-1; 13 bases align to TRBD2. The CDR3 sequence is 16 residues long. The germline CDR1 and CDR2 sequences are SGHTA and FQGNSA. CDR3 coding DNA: TGTGCCAGCAGCTCCGGGACTAGCGGGGCGTACAATGAGCGGTTCTTC. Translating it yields CASSSGTSGAYNERFF. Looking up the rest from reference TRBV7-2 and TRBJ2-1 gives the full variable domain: GAGVSQSPSNKVTEKGKDVELRCDPISGHTALYWYRQSLGQGLEFLIYFQGNSAPDKSGLPSDRFSAERTGGSVSTLTIQRTQQEDSAVYLCASSSGTSGAYNERFFGPGTRLTVL.

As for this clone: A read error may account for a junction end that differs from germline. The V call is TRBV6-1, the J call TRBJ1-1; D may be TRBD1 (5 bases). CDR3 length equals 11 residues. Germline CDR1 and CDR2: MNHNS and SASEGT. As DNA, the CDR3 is TGTGCCAGCAGCGAAGGGAGGGGAGCTTTCTTT. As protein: CASSEGRGAFF.

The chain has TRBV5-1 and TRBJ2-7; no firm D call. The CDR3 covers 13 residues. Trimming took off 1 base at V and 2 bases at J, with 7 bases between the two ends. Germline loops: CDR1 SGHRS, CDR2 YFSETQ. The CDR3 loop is CASSLRPAYEQYF. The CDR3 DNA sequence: TGCGCCAGCAGCTTGAGGCCAGCCTACGAGCAGTACTTC. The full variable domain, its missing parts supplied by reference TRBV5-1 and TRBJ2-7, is KAGVTQTPRYLIKTRGQQVTLSCSPISGHRSVSWYQQTPGQGLQFLFEYFSETQRNKGNFPGRFSGRQFSNSRSEMNVSTLELGDSALYLCASSLRPAYEQYFGPGTRLTVT.

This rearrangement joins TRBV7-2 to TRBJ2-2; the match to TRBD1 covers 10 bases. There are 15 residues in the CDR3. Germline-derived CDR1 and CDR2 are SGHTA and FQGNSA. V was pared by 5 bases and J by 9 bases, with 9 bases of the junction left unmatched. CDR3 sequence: CASSIQTGGSRELFF. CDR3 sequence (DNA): TGTGCCAGCAGCATCCAGACAGGGGGCTCCCGGGAGCTGTTTTTT.

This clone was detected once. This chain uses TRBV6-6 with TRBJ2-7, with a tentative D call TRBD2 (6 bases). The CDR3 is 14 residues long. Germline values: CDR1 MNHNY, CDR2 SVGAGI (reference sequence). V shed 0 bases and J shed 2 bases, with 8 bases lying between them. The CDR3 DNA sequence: TGTGCCAGCAGTTACTCCGGGGAGGCCTACGAGCAGTACTTC. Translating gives CASSYSGEAYEQYF.

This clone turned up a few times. This chain's CDR3 is CASSPTGATDTQYF. The CDR3 DNA sequence: TGTGCCAGCTCACCAACGGGGGCCACAGATACGCAGTATTTT. This chain links TRBV18 with TRBJ2-3, with D possibly called TRBD1 or TRBD2 (6 bases each). This CDR3 region has 14 residues. V was trimmed by 2 bases and J by 2 bases, leaving 8 bases between them. Germline V CDR1 and CDR2: KGHSH, LQKENI.

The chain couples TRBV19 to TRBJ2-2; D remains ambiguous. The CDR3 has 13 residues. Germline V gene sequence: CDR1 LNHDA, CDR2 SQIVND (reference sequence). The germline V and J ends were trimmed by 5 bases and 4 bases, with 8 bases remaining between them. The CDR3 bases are TGTGCCAGTAGTCTACAAGTCACCGGGGAGCTGTTTTTT. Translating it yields CASSLQVTGELFF.

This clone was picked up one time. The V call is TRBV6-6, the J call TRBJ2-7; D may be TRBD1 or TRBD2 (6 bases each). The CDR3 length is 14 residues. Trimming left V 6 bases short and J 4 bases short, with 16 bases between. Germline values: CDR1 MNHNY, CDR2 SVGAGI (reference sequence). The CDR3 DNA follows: TGTGCCAGCAGGGGGGGACAAGGGCTATACGAGCAGTACTTC. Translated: CASRGGQGLYEQYF.

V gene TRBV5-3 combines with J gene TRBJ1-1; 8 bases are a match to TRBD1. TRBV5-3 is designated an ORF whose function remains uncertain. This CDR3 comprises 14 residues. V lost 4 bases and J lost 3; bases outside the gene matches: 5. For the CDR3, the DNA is TGTGCCAGAAGCACGGGACAGGAGGACACTGAAGCTTTCTTT. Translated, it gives CARSTGQEDTEAFF.

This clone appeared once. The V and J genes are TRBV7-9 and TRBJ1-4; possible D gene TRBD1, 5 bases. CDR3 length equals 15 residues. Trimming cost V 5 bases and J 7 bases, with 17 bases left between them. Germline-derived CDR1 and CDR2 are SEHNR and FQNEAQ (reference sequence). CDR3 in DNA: TGTGCCAGCAGCCCCAGGGAAATGCTAGGTGAAAAACTGTTTTTT. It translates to CASSPREMLGEKLFF.

CDR3 sequence reads: CATAYGDLDNEQFF. The CDR3 coding sequence is TGCGCCACAGCATACGGGGACCTAGACAATGAGCAGTTCTTC. The chain recombines TRBV5-1 with TRBJ2-1, with D perhaps given as TRBD1 or TRBD2 (5 bases each). The CDR3 sequence is 14 residues long. The germline V gene encodes CDR1 SGHRS and CDR2 YFSETQ. Trimming left V 9 bases short and J 5 bases short, with 18 bases between.

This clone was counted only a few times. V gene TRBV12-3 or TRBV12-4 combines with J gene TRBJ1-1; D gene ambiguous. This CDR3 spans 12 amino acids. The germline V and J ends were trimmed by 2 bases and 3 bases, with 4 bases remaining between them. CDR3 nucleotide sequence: TGTGCCAGCAGTTTAAGGTACACTGAAGCTTTCTTT. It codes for CASSLRYTEAFF.

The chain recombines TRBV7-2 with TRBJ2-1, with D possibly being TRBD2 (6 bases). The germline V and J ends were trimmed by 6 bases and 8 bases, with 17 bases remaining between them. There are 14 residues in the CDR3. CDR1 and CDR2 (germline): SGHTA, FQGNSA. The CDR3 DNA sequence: TGTGCCAGCAGTTCCCGGGCCCCGGGGGATGAGCAGTTCTTC. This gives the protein CASSSRAPGDEQFF.

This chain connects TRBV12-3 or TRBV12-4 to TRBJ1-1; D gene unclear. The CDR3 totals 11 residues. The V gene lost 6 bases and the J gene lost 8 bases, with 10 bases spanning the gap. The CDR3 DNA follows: TGTGCCAGCAGCCTCATTTGGGAAGCTTTCTTT. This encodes CASSLIWEAFF.

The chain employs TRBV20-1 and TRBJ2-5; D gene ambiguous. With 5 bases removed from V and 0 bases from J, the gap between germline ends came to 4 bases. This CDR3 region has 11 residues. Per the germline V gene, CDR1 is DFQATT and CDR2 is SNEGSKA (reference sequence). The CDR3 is CSAQHQETQYF. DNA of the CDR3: TGCAGTGCTCAACACCAAGAGACCCAGTACTTC.

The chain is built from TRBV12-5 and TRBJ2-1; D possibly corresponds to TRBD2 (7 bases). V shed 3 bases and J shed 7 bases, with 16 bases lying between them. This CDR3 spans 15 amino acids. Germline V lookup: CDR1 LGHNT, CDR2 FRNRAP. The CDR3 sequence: CASGFGGGEINEQFF. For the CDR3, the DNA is TGTGCTAGTGGTTTTGGGGGGGGCGAAATAAATGAGCAGTTCTTC.

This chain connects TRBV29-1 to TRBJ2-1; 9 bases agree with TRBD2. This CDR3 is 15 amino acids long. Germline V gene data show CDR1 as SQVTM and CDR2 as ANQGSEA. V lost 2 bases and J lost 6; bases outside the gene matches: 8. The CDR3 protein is CSVEWGLRGGNEQFF. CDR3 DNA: TGCAGCGTTGAATGGGGGCTGCGGGGGGGCAATGAGCAGTTCTTC.

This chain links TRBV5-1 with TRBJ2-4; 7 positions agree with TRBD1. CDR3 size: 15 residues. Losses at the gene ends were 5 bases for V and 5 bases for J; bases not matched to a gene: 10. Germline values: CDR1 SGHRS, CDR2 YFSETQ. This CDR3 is CASRPRQGVENIQYF. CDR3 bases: TGCGCCAGCAGACCCCGGCAGGGGGTAGAAAACATTCAGTACTTC.

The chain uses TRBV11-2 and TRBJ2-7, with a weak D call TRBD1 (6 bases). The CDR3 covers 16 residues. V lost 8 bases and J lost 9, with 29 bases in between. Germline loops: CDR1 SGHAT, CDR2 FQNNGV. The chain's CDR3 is CASATPRGPRRGGQYF. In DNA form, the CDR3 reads TGTGCCAGCGCAACCCCGAGGGGACCGAGAAGAGGGGGGCAGTACTTC.

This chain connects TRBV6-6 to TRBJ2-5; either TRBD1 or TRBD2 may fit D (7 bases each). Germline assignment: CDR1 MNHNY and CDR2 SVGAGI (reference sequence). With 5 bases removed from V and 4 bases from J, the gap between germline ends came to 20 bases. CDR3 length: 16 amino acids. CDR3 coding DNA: TGTGCCAGCAGTCCTAAACGACAGGGAGGGGGAGAGACCCAGTACTTC. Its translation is CASSPKRQGGGETQYF.

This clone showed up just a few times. The CDR3 sequence is CASSLATGASYEQYF. CDR3 nucleotide sequence: TGTGCCAGCAGCTTGGCCACAGGGGCCTCCTACGAGCAGTACTTC. The chain has TRBV7-9 and TRBJ2-7; TRBD1 agrees at 7 bases. The CDR3 consists of 15 residues. After removal of 3 bases from V and 0 bases from J, the junction contained 5 bases not matched to a gene. The germline V gene has CDR1 SEHNR and CDR2 FQNEAQ (reference sequence).

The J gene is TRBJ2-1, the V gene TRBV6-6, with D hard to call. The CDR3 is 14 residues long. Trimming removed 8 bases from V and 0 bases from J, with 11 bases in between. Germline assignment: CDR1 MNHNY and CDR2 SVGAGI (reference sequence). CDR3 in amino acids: CASGTDTSYNEQFF. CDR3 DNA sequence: TGTGCCAGCGGAACAGATACCTCCTACAATGAGCAGTTCTTC.